This TCR beta chain stems from a study of shared clonotypes between healthy human individuals. CD45RO-negative CD8 cells positively selected for CCR7 made up the naive population, which excluded terminally differentiated effector memory CD45RA+ cells. As to this clone: Its antigen is currently unknown.

Method: immunoSEQ multiplex PCR; TCRdb's copy keeps in-frame clones and lacks some. The repertoire holds roughly 590,000 clones, with around 95% as singletons. The CDR3 consists of 14 residues. The germline V and J ends were trimmed by 1 base and 2 bases, with 7 bases remaining between them. CDR1 and CDR2 (germline): SGHDT, YYEEEE. Study results and caveats: Expectations were that clonotype sharing among donors would be affected by sequencing depth. Lower generation probabilities were found for non-shared clonotypes than for those shared by all four donors.

This sequence originates from a woman in her thirties in good health. The rearrangement uses TRBV5-6 and TRBJ2-1, with D unclear. The sequenced material came from naive CD8+ T cells sorted from blood. In DNA, the CDR3 is TGTGCCAGCAGCTTGCGGCCCACCTACAATGAGCAGTTCTTC. Its translation is CASSLRPTYNEQFF. Drawing the rest from reference TRBV5-6 and TRBJ2-1, the complete variable domain is DAGVTQSPTHLIKTRGQQVTLRCSPKSGHDTVSWYQQALGQGPQFIFQYYEEEERQRGNFPDRFSGHQFPNYSSELNVNALLLGDSALYLCASSLRPTYNEQFFGPGTRLTVL.